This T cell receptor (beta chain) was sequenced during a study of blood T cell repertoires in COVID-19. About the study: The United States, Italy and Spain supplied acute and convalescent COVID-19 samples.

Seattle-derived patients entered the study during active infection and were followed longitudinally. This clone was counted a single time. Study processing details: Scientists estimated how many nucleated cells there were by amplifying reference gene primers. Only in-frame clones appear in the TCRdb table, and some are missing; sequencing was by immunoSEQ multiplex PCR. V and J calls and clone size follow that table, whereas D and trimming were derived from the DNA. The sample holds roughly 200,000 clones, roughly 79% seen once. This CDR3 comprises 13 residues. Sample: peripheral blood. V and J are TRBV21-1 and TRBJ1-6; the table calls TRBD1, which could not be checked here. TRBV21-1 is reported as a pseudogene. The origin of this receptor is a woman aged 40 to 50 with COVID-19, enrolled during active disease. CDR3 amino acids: CASRDREYSPLHF. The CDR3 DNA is TGTGCCAGCCGGGACAGGGAATATTCACCCCTCCACTTT.